A single TCR beta chain is shown here with its context. The data originate from a study of OX40 agonist ivuxolimab in advanced cancers. Study in general: Of the participants, 40% had some prior anti-PD-1, anti-PD-L1 or anti-CTLA-4 therapy, which was allowed.

The CDR3 runs 16 residues. Germline V gene data show CDR1 as LNHDA and CDR2 as SQIVND (reference sequence). V lost 5 bases and J 1 base, leaving 15 bases between the germline ends. TCRdb keeps only in-frame clones here, not all; method: immunoSEQ multiplex PCR. The profile shows 98,000 or so clones, 90% to 95% of them singletons. The chain has TRBV19 and TRBJ1-5, with a possible D match to TRBD1 (5 bases). The source was CD4+ or CD8+ T cells sorted from blood, collected in a trial of the OX40 agonist ivuxolimab. This receptor was obtained from an adult with an advanced solid tumor such as melanoma, head and neck, liver or kidney cancer. This CDR3 is CASSSQGPWSNQPQHF. In nucleotides, the CDR3 is TGTGCCAGTAGTTCCCAGGGCCCATGGAGCAATCAGCCCCAGCATTTT.